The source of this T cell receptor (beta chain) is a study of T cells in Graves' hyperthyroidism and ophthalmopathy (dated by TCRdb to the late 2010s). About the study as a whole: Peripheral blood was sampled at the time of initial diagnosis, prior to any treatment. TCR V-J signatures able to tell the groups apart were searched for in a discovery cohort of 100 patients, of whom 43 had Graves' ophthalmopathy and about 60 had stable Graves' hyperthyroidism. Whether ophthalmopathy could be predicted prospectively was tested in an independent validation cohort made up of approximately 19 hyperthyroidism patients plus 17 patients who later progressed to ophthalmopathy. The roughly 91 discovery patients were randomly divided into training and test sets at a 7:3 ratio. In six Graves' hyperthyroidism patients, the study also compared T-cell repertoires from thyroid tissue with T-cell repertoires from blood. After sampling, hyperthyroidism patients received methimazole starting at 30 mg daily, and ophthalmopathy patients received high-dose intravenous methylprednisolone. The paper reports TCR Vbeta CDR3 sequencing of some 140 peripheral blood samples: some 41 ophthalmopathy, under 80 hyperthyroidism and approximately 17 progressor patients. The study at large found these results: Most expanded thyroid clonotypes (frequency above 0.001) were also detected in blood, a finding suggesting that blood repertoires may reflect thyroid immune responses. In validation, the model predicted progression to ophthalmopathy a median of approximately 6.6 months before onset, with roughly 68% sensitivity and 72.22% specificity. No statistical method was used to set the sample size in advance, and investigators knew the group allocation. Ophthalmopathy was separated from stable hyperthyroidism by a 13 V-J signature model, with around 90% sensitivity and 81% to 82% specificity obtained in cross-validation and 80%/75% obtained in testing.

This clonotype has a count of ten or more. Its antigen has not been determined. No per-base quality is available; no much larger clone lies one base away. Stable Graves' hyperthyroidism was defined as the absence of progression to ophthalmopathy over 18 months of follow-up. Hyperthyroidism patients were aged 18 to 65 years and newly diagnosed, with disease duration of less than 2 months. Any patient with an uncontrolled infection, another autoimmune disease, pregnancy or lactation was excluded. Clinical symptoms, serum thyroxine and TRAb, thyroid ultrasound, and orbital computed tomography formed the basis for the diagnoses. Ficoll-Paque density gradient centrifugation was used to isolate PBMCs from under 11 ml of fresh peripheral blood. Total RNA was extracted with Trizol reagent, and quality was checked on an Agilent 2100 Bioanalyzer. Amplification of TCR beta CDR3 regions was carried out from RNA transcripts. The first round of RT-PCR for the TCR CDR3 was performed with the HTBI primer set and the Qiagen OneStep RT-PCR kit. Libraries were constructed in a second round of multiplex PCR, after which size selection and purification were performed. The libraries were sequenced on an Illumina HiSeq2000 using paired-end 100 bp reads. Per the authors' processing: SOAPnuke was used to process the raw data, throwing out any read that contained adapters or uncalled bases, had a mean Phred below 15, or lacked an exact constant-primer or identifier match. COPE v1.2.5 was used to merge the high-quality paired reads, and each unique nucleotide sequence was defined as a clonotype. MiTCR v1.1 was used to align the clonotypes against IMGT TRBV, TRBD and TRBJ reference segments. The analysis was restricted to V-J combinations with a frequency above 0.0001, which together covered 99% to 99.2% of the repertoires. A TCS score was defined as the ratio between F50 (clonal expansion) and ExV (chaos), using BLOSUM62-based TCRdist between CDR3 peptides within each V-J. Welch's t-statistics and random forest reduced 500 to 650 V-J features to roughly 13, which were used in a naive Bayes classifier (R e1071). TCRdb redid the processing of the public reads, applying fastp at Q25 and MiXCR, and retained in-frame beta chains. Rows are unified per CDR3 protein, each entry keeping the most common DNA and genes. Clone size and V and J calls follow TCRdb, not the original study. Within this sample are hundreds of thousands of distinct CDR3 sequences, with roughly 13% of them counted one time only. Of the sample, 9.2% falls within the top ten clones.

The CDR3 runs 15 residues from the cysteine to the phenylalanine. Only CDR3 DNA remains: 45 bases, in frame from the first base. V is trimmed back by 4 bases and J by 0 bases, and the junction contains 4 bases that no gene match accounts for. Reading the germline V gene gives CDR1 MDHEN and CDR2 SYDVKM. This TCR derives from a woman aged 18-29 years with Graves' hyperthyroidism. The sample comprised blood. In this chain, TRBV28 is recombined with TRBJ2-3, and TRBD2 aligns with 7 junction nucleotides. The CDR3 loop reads CASSWAGESTDTQYF. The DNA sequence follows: TGTGCCAGCAGTTGGGCGGGAGAGAGCACAGATACGCAGTATTTT. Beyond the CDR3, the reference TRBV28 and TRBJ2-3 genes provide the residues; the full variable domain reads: DVKVTQSSRYLVKRTGEKVFLECVQDMDHENMFWYRQDPGLGLRLIYFSYDVKMKEKGDIPEGYSVSREKKERFSLILESASTNQTSMYLCASSWAGESTDTQYFGPGTRLTVL.